The clone carrying this T cell receptor beta chain was found once. Trimming removed 8 bases at V and 1 base at J, with 12 bases between. Per the germline V gene, CDR1 is SNHLY and CDR2 is FYNNEI. The CDR3 has 14 residues. This record comes from a study of blood T cell repertoires in COVID-19. Study at large: Researchers got acute and convalescent COVID-19 samples from the United States, Italy and Spain. The analysed material was cDNA or gDNA that came from T cells, B-cell-depleted T cells, or PBMCs.

A case of COVID-19 had been met by exposed participants within 2 weeks before study entry. As processed by the authors: Estimates of nucleated cell counts were drawn from the amplification of reference gene primers. Data came from immunoSEQ multiplex PCR; TCRdb stores just in-frame clones and leaves some out. That table is the source of V, J and clone size, and D and trimming were worked out from the DNA. The sample lists around 250,000 clones, approximately 78% occurring once. The clonotype originates from a man between 40 and 49 years old who had been exposed to COVID-19. The rearrangement joins TRBV2 to TRBJ1-3; no clear D. Sequencing was performed on PBMCs or T cells enriched from blood (not recorded which). The CDR3 loop is CASWERTSGNTIYF. The CDR3, as DNA: TGTGCCAGCTGGGAGAGAACTTCTGGAAACACCATATATTTT.